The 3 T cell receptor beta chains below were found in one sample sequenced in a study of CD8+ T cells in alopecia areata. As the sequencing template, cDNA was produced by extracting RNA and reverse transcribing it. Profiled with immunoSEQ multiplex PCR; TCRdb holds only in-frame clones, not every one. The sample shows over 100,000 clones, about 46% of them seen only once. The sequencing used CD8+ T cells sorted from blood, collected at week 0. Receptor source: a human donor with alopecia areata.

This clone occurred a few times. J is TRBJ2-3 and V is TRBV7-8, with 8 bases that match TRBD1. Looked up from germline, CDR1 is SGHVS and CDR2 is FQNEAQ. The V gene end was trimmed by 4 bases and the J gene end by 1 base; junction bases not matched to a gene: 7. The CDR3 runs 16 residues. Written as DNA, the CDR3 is TGTGCCAGCAGCTCCCGACAGGGGATGGGCACAGATACGCAGTATTTT. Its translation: CASSSRQGMGTDTQYF.

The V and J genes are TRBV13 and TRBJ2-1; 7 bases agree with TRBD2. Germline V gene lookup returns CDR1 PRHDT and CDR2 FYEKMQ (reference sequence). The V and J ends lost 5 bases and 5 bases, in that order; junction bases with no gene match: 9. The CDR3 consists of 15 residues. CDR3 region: CASSPELALNNEQFF. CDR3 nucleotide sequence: TGTGCCAGCAGCCCGGAACTAGCGCTAAACAATGAGCAGTTCTTC.

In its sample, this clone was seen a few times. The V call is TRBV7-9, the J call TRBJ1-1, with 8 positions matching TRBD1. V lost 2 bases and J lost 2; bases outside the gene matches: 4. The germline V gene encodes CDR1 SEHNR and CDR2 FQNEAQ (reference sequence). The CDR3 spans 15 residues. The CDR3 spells CASSLSTGENTEAFF. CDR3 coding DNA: TGTGCCAGCAGCTTATCGACAGGGGAAAACACTGAAGCTTTCTTT.